This T cell receptor (beta chain) was observed in a study of cytomegalovirus exposure and HLA in healthy donors. Study-level points and caveats: Reported findings show TCR beta sequences accurately forecast HLA-A and HLA-B alleles in most subjects. Further analysis was carried out later, and it showed several of the most significant clusters appearing linked to common viral pathogens. CMV antigen specificity was confirmed in vitro for a few CMV-associated chains.

60 Vbeta and 13 Jbeta primers were used in PCR. TCRdb's copy holds only in-frame clones and misses some; the assay was immunoSEQ multiplex PCR. The table lists under 150,000 clones, roughly 10% of them singletons, with 1.5% to 2% in the top ten. This clone came up a few times. What it binds is unknown. Looked up from germline, CDR1 is LGHNA and CDR2 is YNFKEQ. V trimming: 0 bases; J trimming: 2 bases; junction bases outside the gene matches: 6. CDR3 length: 18 residues. The TCR sequence derives from a male donor in good health and CMV-seronegative. Sequencing was done on a sample of PBMCs. This rearrangement joins TRBV4-2 to TRBJ1-5; 11 nucleotides align to TRBD1. The CDR3 region is CASSQDRTGGLGNQPQHF. The CDR3 nucleotides are TGTGCCAGCAGCCAAGATAGGACAGGGGGCTTGGGCAATCAGCCCCAGCATTTT.